Listed below are T cell receptor beta chains from one sample, sequenced in a study of blood T cells in healthy people across ages. TCRdb fed the 5' RACE reads into MiXCR, producing one record per CDR3 protein. The profile shows about a million distinct CDR3 sequences, roughly 43% of them singletons. The sample was blood. The receptor source for this set is a young man in good health. Each CDR3 is given without its conserved first and last residue.

J: TRBJ2-7
V: TRBV4-2
CDR3: ASSQDFRTSGLYEKY

J: TRBJ2-5
V: TRBV7-2
CDR3: ASSSFGTSGGVQKETQY

J: TRBJ2-5
V: TRBV6-1
CDR3: ASSETRDSQETQY

J: TRBJ2-3
V: TRBV5-1
CDR3: ASGTSGNTDTQY

J: TRBJ2-5
V: TRBV2
CDR3: ASNEPETQY

J: TRBJ2-7
V: TRBV7-2
CDR3: ASSRDRVPTFYEQY

J: TRBJ1-6
V: TRBV6-2/TRBV6-3
CDR3: ASRLPGRQEKLH

J: TRBJ2-7
V: TRBV3-1
CDR3: ASSQESLGGNTYEQY

J: TRBJ1-5
V: TRBV5-6
CDR3: ASSMRGYGNQPQH

J: TRBJ2-5
V: TRBV7-2
CDR3: ACSSWASLQEAQY

J: TRBJ2-1
V: TRBV2
CDR3: ASSEASGANEQF

J: TRBJ1-6
V: TRBV30
CDR3: AWTRRSGLDSPLH

J: TRBJ1-5
V: TRBV2
CDR3: ASSVGQGPNQPQH

J: NA
V: TRBV5-1
CDR3: ASSMSSGQKETQY

J: TRBJ2-1
V: TRBV27
CDR3: ASSLWGLAGRQSSSYNEQF

J: TRBJ1-4
V: TRBV7-9
CDR3: ASSLYGTGPEKLF

J: TRBJ2-7
V: TRBV3-1
CDR3: ASSQGLAEYEQY